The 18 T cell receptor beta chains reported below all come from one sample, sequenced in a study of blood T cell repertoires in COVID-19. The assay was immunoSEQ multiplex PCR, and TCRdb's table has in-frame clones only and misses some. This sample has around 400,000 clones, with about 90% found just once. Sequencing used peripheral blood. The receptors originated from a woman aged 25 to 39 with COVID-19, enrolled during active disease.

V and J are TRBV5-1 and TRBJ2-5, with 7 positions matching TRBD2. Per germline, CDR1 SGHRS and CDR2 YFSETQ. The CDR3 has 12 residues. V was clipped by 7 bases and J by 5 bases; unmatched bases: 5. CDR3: CASGEGLETQYF. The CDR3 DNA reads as TGCGCCAGCGGGGAGGGCCTGGAGACCCAGTACTTC. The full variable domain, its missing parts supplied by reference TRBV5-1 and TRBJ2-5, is KAGVTQTPRYLIKTRGQQVTLSCSPISGHRSVSWYQQTPGQGLQFLFEYFSETQRNKGNFPGRFSGRQFSNSRSEMNVSTLELGDSALYLCASGEGLETQYFGPGTRLLVL.

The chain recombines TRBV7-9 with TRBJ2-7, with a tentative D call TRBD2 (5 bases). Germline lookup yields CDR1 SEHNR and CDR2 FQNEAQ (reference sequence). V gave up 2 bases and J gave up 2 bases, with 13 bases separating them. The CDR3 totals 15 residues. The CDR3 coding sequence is TGTGCCAGCAGCTTATCTGTAGCGAGGGCCTACGAGCAGTACTTC. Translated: CASSLSVARAYEQYF.

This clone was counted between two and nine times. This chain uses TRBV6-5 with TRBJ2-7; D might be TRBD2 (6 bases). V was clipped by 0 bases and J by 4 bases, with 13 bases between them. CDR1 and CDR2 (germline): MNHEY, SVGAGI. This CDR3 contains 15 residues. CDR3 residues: CASSYSGGIIYEQYF. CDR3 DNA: TGTGCCAGCAGTTACTCGGGAGGTATCATATACGAGCAGTACTTC.

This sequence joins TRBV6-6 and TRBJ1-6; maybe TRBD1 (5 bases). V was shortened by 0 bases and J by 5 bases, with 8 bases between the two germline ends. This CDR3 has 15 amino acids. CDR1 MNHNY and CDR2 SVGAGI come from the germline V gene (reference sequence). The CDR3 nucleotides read TGTGCCAGCAGTTACTCGATCAGGGATAATTCACCCCTCCACTTT. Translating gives CASSYSIRDNSPLHF.

The CDR3, as DNA: TGCGCCAGCAGCACGGGACTAGCGGGACGAGAGACCCAGTACTTC. Encoded protein: CASSTGLAGRETQYF. The rearrangement links TRBV5-1 to TRBJ2-5, with 13 positions matching TRBD2. Germline-derived CDR1 and CDR2 are SGHRS and YFSETQ. The CDR3 has 15 amino acids. V shed 4 bases, J shed 4 bases, and the junction held 4 bases outside the gene matches. Variable domain in full (rest from reference TRBV5-1 and TRBJ2-5): KAGVTQTPRYLIKTRGQQVTLSCSPISGHRSVSWYQQTPGQGLQFLFEYFSETQRNKGNFPGRFSGRQFSNSRSEMNVSTLELGDSALYLCASSTGLAGRETQYFGPGTRLLVL.

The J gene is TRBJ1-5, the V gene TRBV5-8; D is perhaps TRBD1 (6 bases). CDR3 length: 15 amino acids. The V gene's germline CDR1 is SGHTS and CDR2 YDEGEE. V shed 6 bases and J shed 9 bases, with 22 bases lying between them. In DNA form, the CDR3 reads TGTGCCAGCATCCTGGGGGGGGGCCGCCGCGGGCCCCAGCATTTT. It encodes CASILGGGRRGPQHF.

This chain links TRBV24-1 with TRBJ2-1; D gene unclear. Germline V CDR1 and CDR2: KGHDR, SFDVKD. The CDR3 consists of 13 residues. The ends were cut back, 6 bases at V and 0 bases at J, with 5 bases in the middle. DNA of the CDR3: TGTGCCACCAGTCTGAGCTCCTACAATGAGCAGTTCTTC. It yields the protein CATSLSSYNEQFF.

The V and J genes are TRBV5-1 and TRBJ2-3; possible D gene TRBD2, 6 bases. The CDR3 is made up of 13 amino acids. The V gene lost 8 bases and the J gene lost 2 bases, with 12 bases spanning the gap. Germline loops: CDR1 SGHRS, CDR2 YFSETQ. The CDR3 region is CASLAVPTDTQYF. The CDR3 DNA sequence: TGCGCCAGTTTAGCGGTTCCCACAGATACGCAGTATTTT.

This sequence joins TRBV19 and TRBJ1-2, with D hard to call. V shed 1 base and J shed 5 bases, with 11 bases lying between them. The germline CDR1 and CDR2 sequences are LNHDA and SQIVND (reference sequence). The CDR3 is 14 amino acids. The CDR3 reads CASSIGGRRYGYTF. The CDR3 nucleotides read TGTGCCAGTAGTATAGGCGGCAGAAGATATGGCTACACCTTC.

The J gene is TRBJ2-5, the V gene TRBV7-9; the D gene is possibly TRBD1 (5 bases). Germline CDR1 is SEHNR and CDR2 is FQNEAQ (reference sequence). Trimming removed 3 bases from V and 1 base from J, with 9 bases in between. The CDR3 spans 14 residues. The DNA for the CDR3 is TGTGCCAGCAGCTTGAACACAGGCCAAGAGACCCAGTACTTC. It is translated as CASSLNTGQETQYF.

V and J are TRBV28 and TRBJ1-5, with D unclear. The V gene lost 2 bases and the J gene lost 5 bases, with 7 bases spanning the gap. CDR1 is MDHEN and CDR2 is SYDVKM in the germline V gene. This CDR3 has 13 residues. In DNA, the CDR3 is TGTGCCAGCAGTTTAGGCCGTCATCAGCCCCAGCATTTT. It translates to CASSLGRHQPQHF.

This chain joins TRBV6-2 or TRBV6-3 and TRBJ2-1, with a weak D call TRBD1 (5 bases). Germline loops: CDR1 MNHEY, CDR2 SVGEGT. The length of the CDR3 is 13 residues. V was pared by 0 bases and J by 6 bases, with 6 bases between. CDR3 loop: CASSYSRGNEQFF. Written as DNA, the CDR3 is TGTGCCAGCAGTTACTCTAGGGGCAATGAGCAGTTCTTC.

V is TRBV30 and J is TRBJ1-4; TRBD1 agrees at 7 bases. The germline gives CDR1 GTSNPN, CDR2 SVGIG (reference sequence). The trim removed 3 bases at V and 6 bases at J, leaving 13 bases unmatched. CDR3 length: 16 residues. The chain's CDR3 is CAWSLPWGQTDEKLFF. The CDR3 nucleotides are TGTGCCTGGAGCTTGCCCTGGGGACAGACTGATGAAAAACTGTTTTTT.

DNA for the CDR3: TGCGCCAGCAGCTTGACAGGGGAGGCATCGCAGTACTTC. This translates into CASSLTGEASQYF. This chain links TRBV5-1 with TRBJ2-7; D possibly corresponds to TRBD1 (7 bases). Per the germline V gene, CDR1 is SGHRS and CDR2 is YFSETQ. The CDR3 covers 13 residues. V was cut by 1 base and J by 9 bases, with 14 bases left in between.

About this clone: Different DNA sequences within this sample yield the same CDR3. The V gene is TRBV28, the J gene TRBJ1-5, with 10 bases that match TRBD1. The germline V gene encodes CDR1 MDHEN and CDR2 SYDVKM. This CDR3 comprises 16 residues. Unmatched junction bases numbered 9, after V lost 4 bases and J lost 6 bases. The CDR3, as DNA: TGTGCCAGCAGTTCACTGCCGGGACAGGGGTTTCAGCCCCAGCATTTT. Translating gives CASSSLPGQGFQPQHF.

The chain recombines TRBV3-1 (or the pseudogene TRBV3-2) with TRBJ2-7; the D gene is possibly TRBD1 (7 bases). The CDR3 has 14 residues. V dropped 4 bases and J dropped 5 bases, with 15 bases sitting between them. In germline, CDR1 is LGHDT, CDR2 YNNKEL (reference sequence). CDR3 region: CASSLGGQSNEQYF. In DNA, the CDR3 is TGTGCCAGCAGCCTCGGGGGACAGTCAAACGAGCAGTACTTC.

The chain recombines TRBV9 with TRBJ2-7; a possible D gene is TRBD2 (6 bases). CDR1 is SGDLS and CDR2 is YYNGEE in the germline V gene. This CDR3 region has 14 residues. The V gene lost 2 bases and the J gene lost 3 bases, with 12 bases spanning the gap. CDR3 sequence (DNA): TGTGCCAGCAGCGTCGGGGGAAGAGGCTACGAGCAGTACTTC. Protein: CASSVGGRGYEQYF.

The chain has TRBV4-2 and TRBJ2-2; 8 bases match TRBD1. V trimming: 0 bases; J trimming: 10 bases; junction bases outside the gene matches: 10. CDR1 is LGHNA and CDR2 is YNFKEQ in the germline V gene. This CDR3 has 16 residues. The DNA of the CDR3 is TGTGCCAGCAGCCAAGACCCCGACAGGGGCGCGGAGGAGCTGTTTTTT. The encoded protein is CASSQDPDRGAEELFF.